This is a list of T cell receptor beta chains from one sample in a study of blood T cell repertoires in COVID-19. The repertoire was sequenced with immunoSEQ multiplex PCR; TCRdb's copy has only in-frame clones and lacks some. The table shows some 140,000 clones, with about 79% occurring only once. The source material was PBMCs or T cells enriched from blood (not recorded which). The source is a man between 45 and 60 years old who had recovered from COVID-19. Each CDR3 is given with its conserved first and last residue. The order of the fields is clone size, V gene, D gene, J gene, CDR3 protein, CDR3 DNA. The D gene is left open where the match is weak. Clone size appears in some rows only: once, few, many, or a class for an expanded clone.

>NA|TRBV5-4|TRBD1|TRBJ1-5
CASSLAGGQGVDQPQHF
TGTGCCAGCAGCTTGGCCGGGGGACAGGGAGTTGATCAGCCCCAGCATTTT
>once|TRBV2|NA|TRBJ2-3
CASSETSVPDTQYF
TGTGCCAGCAGTGAAACGTCGGTTCCGGATACGCAGTATTTT
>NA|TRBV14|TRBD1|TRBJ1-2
CASSTPGTGVDYGYTF
TGTGCCAGCAGTACACCCGGGACAGGGGTGGACTATGGCTACACCTTC
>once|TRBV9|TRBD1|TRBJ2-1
CASSVGDRGPPAQFF
TGTGCCAGCAGCGTAGGGGACAGGGGACCCCCTGCGCAGTTCTTC
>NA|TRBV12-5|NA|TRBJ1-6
CASGTGQVDSPLHF
TGTGCTAGTGGTACGGGACAAGTCGATTCACCCCTCCACTTT
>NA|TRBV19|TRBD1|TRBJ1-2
CASSAHGTGHLYGYTF
TGTGCCAGTAGCGCCCACGGGACAGGGCACCTCTATGGCTACACCTTC
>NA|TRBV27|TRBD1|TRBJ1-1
CASSWGTVSNTEAFF
TGTGCCAGCAGTTGGGGGACAGTGAGCAACACTGAAGCTTTCTTT
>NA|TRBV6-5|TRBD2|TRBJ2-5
CASSPFSGGKETQYF
TGTGCCAGCAGTCCATTTAGCGGGGGAAAAGAGACCCAGTACTTC
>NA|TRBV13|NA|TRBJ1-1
CASSLDRDTEAFF
TGTGCCAGCAGCTTAGACCGGGACACTGAAGCTTTCTTT
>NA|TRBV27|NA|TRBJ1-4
CASSLRVNEKLFF
TGTGCCAGCAGTTTGAGGGTGAATGAAAAACTGTTTTTT
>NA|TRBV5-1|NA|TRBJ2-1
CASSVQGRNEQFF
TGCGCCAGCAGCGTACAGGGGAGGAATGAGCAGTTCTTC
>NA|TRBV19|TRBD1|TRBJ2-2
CASKGGTGTNTGELFF
TGTGCCAGTAAGGGGGGGACAGGGACGAACACCGGGGAGCTGTTTTTT
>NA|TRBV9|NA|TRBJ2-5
CASSNEGGWRETQYF
TGTGCCAGCAGCAACGAGGGGGGGTGGCGGGAGACCCAGTACTTC
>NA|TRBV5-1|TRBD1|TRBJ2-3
CASSDGQAQYF
TGCGCCAGCAGCGACGGACAGGCGCAGTATTTT
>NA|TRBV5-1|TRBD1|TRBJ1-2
CASSFLQWTGMEKSGYTF
TGCGCCAGCAGCTTCCTTCAATGGACAGGGATGGAGAAATCTGGCTACACCTTC
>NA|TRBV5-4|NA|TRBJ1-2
CAAYEGVYGYTF
TGTGCCGCATATGAGGGGGTCTATGGCTACACCTTC
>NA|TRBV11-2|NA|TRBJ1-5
CASSLIGDQPQHF
TGTGCCAGCAGCTTAATCGGGGATCAGCCCCAGCATTTT
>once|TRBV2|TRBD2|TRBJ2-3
CASLAAGGADTQYF
TGTGCCAGCCTGGCAGCGGGGGGGGCAGATACGCAGTATTTT